This TCR beta chain was sequenced during a study of somatic mutations in cytotoxic T cells in rheumatoid arthritis. Study-wide background: Flow sorting yielded some V beta antibody-stained T-cell populations at nearly 100% purity, among them V beta1+ cells sequenced for TCRB.

The CDR3 extends over 14 amino acids. Germline values: CDR1 GTSNPN, CDR2 SVGIG (reference sequence). Deletions cut 4 bases from V and 1 base from J, with 11 bases between. This clone has more than one count but fewer than ten. Antigen unknown. The assay was immunoSEQ multiplex PCR, and TCRdb's table has in-frame clones only and misses some. The sample consists of tens of thousands of clones, approximately 86% of them appearing once. Study-wide points: For patients with rheumatoid arthritis, CD8+ clonality went up with age, while healthy controls showed no such change. For CD8+ T-cell clonality, rheumatoid arthritis patients and age-matched healthy controls did not differ significantly.

The rearrangement uses TRBV30 and TRBJ1-5; unclear D gene. This clonotype was obtained from an adult with rheumatoid arthritis. Source material: CD8+ T cells sorted from blood. CDR3 protein: CAWTADSSNQPQHF. The CDR3, as DNA: TGTGCCTGGACAGCGGATTCGAGCAATCAGCCCCAGCATTTT.